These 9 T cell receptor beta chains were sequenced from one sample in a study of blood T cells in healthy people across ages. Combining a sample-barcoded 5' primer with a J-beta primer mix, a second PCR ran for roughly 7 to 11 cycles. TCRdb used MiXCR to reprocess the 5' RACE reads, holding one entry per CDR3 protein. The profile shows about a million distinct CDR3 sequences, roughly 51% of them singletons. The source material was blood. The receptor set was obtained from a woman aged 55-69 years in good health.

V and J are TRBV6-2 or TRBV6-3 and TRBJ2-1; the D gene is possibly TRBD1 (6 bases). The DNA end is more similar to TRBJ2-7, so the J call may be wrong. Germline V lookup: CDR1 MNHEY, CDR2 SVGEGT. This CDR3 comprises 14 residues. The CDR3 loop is CASSPGDNYNEQYF. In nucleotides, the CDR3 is TGTGCCAGCAGCCCCGGGGACAACTACAATGAGCAGTACTTC.

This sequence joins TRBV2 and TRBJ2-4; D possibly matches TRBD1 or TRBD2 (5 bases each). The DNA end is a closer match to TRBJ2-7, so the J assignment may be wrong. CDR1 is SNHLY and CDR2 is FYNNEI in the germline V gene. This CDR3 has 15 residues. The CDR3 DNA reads TGTGCCAGCTGTCGGGATATGGTAGGGGCCTCCGAGCAGTACTTC. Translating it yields CASCRDMVGASEQYF.

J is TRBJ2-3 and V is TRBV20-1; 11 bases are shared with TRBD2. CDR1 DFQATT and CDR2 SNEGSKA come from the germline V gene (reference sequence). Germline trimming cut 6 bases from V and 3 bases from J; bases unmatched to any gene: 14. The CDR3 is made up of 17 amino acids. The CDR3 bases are TGCAGTGCCCCTATAGCGGGAGGGTACGTGCGGACAGATACGCAGTATTTT. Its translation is CSAPIAGGYVRTDTQYF.

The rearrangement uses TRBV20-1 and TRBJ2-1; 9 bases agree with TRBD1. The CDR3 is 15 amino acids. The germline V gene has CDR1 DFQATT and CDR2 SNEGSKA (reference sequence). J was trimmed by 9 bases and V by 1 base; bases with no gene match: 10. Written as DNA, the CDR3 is TGCAGTGCTAGAGCACCGGGACAGGGACCCAGTGAGCAGTTCTTC. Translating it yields CSARAPGQGPSEQFF.

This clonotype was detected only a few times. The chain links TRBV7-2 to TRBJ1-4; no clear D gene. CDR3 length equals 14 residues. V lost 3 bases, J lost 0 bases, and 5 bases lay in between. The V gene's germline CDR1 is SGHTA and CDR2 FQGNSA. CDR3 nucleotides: TGTGCCAGCAGCTTGACTACAACTAATGAAAAACTGTTTTTT. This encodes CASSLTTTNEKLFF.

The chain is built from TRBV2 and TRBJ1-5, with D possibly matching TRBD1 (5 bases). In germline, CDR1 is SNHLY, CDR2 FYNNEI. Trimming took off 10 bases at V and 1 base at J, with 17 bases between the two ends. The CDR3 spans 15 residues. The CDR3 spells CATAVGRGSNQPQHF. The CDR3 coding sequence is TGTGCCACCGCGGTTGGACGGGGGAGCAATCAGCCCCAGCATTTT.

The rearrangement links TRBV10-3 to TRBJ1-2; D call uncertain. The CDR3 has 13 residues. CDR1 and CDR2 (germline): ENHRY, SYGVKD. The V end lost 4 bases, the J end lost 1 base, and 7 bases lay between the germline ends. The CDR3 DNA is TGTGCCATCAGTGGGCAGGATAACTATGGCTACACCTTC. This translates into CAISGQDNYGYTF.

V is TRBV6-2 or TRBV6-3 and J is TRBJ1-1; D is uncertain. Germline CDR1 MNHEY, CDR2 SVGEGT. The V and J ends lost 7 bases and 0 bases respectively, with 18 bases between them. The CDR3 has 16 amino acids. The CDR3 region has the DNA TGTGCCAGCACAATTGATCAGGTTCCTATGAACACTGAAGCTTTCTTT. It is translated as CASTIDQVPMNTEAFF.

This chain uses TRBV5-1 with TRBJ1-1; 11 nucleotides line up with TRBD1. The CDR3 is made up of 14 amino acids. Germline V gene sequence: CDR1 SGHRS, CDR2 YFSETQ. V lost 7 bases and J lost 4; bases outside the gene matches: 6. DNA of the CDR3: TGCGCCAGCGGCACCGGGACAGGGGGCACTGAAGCTTTCTTT. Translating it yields CASGTGTGGTEAFF.